These 2 T cell receptor beta chains were sequenced from one sample in a study of blood T cells in healthy people across ages. A sample-barcoded 5' primer and a J-beta primer mix were used in a second PCR of roughly 6 to 12 cycles. TCRdb analysed the 5' RACE reads with MiXCR anew, one entry per CDR3 protein. The sample yields 250,000 to 300,000 distinct CDR3 sequences, roughly 26% seen once. Sequences were obtained from blood. The receptors were sampled from a woman in her seventies in good health.

In the case of this clonotype: At one end the junction does not follow the germline gene, possibly because of a read error. The V call is TRBV29-1, the J call TRBJ2-3, with D perhaps TRBD1 or TRBD2 (5 bases each). The CDR3 is 11 residues long. CDR1 is SQVTM, CDR2 ANQGSEA, per germline. The CDR3 DNA follows: TGCAGCGGTGGACTTACAGGTACGCAGTATTTT. It is translated as CSGGLTGTQYF.

The rearrangement links TRBV7-2 to TRBJ2-5; weak D call: TRBD2 (5 bases). Trimming removed 5 bases from V and 5 bases from J, with 12 bases in between. The V gene's germline CDR1 is SGHTA and CDR2 FQGNSA. The CDR3 totals 13 residues. CDR3 bases: TGTGCCAGCAGCCAAGGGAGTGTCGAGACCCAGTACTTC. This codes for CASSQGSVETQYF.